Below are 28 T cell receptor beta chains sequenced from a single sample in a study of shared clonotypes between healthy human individuals. Profiling relied on immunoSEQ multiplex PCR, and the TCRdb table lists in-frame clones only, not all of them. The sample includes around 300,000 clones, roughly 84% seen only once; the top ten take around 15%. The material sequenced was memory CD8+ T cells sorted from blood. Described subset: CD45RO+ cells pooled with CCR7-negative TemRA cells. All receptors derive from a young man in good health.

CDR3 amino acids: CSANRALGSEQYF. The DNA of the CDR3 is TGCAGCGCGAACAGGGCGCTTGGGTCCGAGCAGTACTTC. The rearrangement links TRBV29-1 to TRBJ2-7, with D perhaps matching TRBD1 (6 bases). Germline CDR1 SQVTM, CDR2 ANQGSEA. The V and J ends lost 7 bases and 6 bases respectively, with 19 bases between them. The CDR3 is 13 amino acids.

On this clone: In the same sample, other DNA sequences code for this CDR3. The chain is built from TRBV30 and TRBJ2-7, with D possibly matching TRBD1 (5 bases). The ends were cut back, 1 base at V and 1 base at J, with 8 bases in the middle. Germline assignment: CDR1 GTSNPN and CDR2 SVGIG (reference sequence). This CDR3 has 13 amino acids. CDR3 protein: CAWSEGFSYEQYF. The CDR3 DNA reads as TGTGCCTGGAGTGAGGGGTTTTCCTACGAGCAGTACTTC.

This chain uses TRBV4-3 with TRBJ2-7; 14 nucleotides line up with TRBD2. After removal of 4 bases from V and 5 bases from J, the junction contained 10 bases not matched to a gene. The CDR3 totals 17 residues. Germline V gives CDR1 LGHNA, CDR2 YSLEER. CDR3 in DNA: TGCGCCAGCAGCCCTGGACTAGCGGGAGGCTCCGCCGACGAGCAGTACTTC. This sequence encodes CASSPGLAGGSADEQYF.

The chain employs TRBV29-1 and TRBJ1-1; D unclear. Trimming pared 6 bases from V and 0 bases from J, leaving 17 bases between. CDR1 and CDR2 (germline): SQVTM, ANQGSEA. CDR3 length: 15 residues. This chain's CDR3 is CSVQPRAVMNTEAFF. The DNA of the CDR3 is TGCAGCGTCCAACCCCGGGCAGTCATGAACACTGAAGCTTTCTTT. Full variable domain (rest looked up from reference TRBV29-1 and TRBJ1-1): SAVISQKPSRDICQRGTSLTIQCQVDSQVTMMFWYRQQPGQSLTLIATANQGSEATYESGFVIDKFPISRPNLTFSTLTVSNMSPEDSSIYLCSVQPRAVMNTEAFFGQGTRLTVV.

Only one count was recorded for this clone. The chain couples TRBV11-1 to TRBJ2-7, with D possibly being TRBD2 (6 bases). The germline gives CDR1 SGHAT, CDR2 FQDESV (reference sequence). CDR3 length: 15 amino acids. V was trimmed by 5 bases and J by 3 bases, leaving 17 bases between them. The CDR3 here is CASSRDRDSGYEQYF. CDR3 DNA sequence: TGTGCCAGCAGCCGGGACCGGGACTCGGGCTACGAGCAGTACTTC. Full variable domain (remainder filled in from reference TRBV11-1 and TRBJ2-7): EAEVAQSPRYKITEKSQAVAFWCDPISGHATLYWYRQILGQGPELLVQFQDESVVDDSQLPKDRFSAERLKGVDSTLKIQPAELGDSAMYLCASSRDRDSGYEQYFGPGTRLTVT.

This sequence joins TRBV6-6 and TRBJ2-2, with D possibly matching TRBD1 (6 bases). The CDR3 consists of 14 residues. V was shortened by 2 bases and J by 7 bases, with 11 bases between the two germline ends. Germline V gene data show CDR1 as MNHNY and CDR2 as SVGAGI (reference sequence). In DNA form, the CDR3 reads TGTGCCAGCAGTTACCCCAGGGGTGGCGGGGAGCTGTTTTTT. Its translation: CASSYPRGGGELFF.

The rearrangement uses TRBV13 and TRBJ1-2; 8 bases map to TRBD1. The CDR3 has 17 residues. Germline lookup yields CDR1 PRHDT and CDR2 FYEKMQ (reference sequence). With 5 bases clipped from V and 1 base from J, the junction kept 12 bases outside the gene matches. The CDR3 reads CASSATWTGWNNYGYTF. DNA of the CDR3: TGTGCCAGCAGCGCAACCTGGACAGGGTGGAATAACTATGGCTACACCTTC.

In its sample, this clone was seen a few times. J is TRBJ1-1 and V is TRBV6-5; 8 bases are shared with TRBD1. Germline V CDR1 and CDR2: MNHEY, SVGAGI. The CDR3 is 13 residues long. The trim removed 4 bases at V and 3 bases at J, leaving 1 base unmatched. The CDR3, as DNA: TGTGCCAGCAGTTTGACAGGGGACACTGAAGCTTTCTTT. It translates to CASSLTGDTEAFF.

The rearrangement joins TRBV2 to TRBJ2-7; 7 bases line up with TRBD1. Per germline, CDR1 SNHLY and CDR2 FYNNEI. This CDR3 spans 17 amino acids. Germline trimming cut 3 bases from V and 0 bases from J; bases unmatched to any gene: 11. The CDR3 bases are TGTGCCAGCAGTGATTCCCCGCAGGGGGTTAGCTCCTACGAGCAGTACTTC. It yields the protein CASSDSPQGVSSYEQYF.

The DNA for the CDR3 is TGTGCCAGTAACGGCGGGGAAGCTTTCTTT. Its protein is CASNGGEAFF. V gene TRBV19 combines with J gene TRBJ1-1; D not resolved. The CDR3 has 10 amino acids. Trimming removed 7 bases at V and 8 bases at J, with 8 bases between. Germline-derived CDR1 and CDR2 are LNHDA and SQIVND (reference sequence).

This chain joins TRBV7-2 and TRBJ1-1; D may be TRBD1 (5 bases). Trimming took 2 bases from V and 2 from J, leaving 15 bases between them. Germline CDR1 and CDR2: SGHTA and FQGNSA. There are 16 residues in the CDR3. As DNA, the CDR3 is TGTGCCAGCAGCTTATCGGTTGGCAGGGTAAACACTGAAGCTTTCTTT. It encodes CASSLSVGRVNTEAFF.

This chain links TRBV5-1 with TRBJ1-2; D possibly corresponds to TRBD1 (5 bases). Germline V gives CDR1 SGHRS, CDR2 YFSETQ. V gave up 4 bases and J gave up 0 bases, with 16 bases separating them. The CDR3 has 16 residues. CDR3 sequence: CASSEGLRGTNYGYTF. Written as DNA, the CDR3 is TGCGCCAGCAGCGAGGGGCTTAGAGGGACTAACTATGGCTACACCTTC.

The genes are TRBV10-2 and TRBJ2-3; weak D call: TRBD1 (6 bases). CDR3 size: 12 residues. CDR1 and CDR2 (germline): WSHSY, SAAADI. The V gene lost 6 bases and the J gene lost 5 bases, with 9 bases spanning the gap. The CDR3 DNA reads TGCGCCAGCAGAACGGACAGAGATACGCAGTATTTT. Protein sequence: CASRTDRDTQYF.

V gene TRBV5-1 combines with J gene TRBJ2-7; D ambiguous. Trimming took off 3 bases at V and 7 bases at J, with 14 bases between the two ends. The CDR3 is 13 amino acids. Germline V gene data show CDR1 as SGHRS and CDR2 as YFSETQ. CDR3 nucleotides: TGCGCCAGCAGCTCCAGAGCTGGTTGGGAGCAGTACTTC. Protein: CASSSRAGWEQYF.

The chain combines TRBV27 with TRBJ2-7; 7 bases line up with TRBD1. The germline V gene has CDR1 MNHEY and CDR2 SMNVEV (reference sequence). Trimming took 5 bases from V and 4 from J; bases not matched to a gene: 5. The CDR3 length is 13 residues. CDR3 protein: CASSPMTGYEQYF. The DNA of the CDR3 is TGTGCCAGCAGTCCCATGACAGGGTACGAGCAGTACTTC.

The V call is TRBV7-9, the J call TRBJ2-7, with unresolved D. The CDR3 loop spans 12 amino acids. Germline assignment: CDR1 SEHNR and CDR2 FQNEAQ (reference sequence). Trimming shortened V by 2 bases and J by 5 bases, and 7 bases separated the two germline ends. The CDR3 nucleotides are TGTGCCAGCAGCTTATCGGTACACGAGCAGTACTTC. Translated, it gives CASSLSVHEQYF.

Worth noting for this clone: Other DNA sequences in the sample encode the same CDR3. The genes are TRBV6-5 and TRBJ1-5; D gene ambiguous. Germline lookup yields CDR1 MNHEY and CDR2 SVGAGI. V lost 2 bases and J 2 bases, leaving 7 bases between the germline ends. CDR3 length: 14 amino acids. The CDR3 sequence is CASSYREGNQPQHF. The CDR3 DNA is TGTGCCAGCAGTTACAGGGAAGGCAATCAGCCCCAGCATTTT.

This clone occurred once. This rearrangement joins TRBV5-1 to TRBJ2-7; D is possibly TRBD2 (7 bases). From germline, CDR1 is SGHRS and CDR2 YFSETQ. The CDR3 consists of 14 residues. Trimming pared 0 bases from V and 6 bases from J, leaving 13 bases between. The CDR3 DNA reads as TGCGCCAGCAGCTTGGAACCGGGGGGCGGCGAGCAGTACTTC. Its translation is CASSLEPGGGEQYF.

This rearrangement joins TRBV7-9 to TRBJ2-7, with 9 bases that match TRBD2. The length of the CDR3 is 15 residues. Trimming removed 1 base from V and 4 bases from J; junction bases left unmatched: 5. Per the germline V gene, CDR1 is SEHNR and CDR2 is FQNEAQ (reference sequence). The CDR3 nucleotides read TGTGCCAGCAGCTTAGACGGCCTAGCGGGGTACGAGCAGTACTTC. Protein sequence: CASSLDGLAGYEQYF. Based on the CDR3 plus reference TRBV7-9 and TRBJ2-7, the full variable domain is DTGVSQNPRHKITKRGQNVTFRCDPISEHNRLYWYRQTLGQGPEFLTYFQNEAQLEKSRLLSDRFSAERPKGSFSTLEIQRTEQGDSAMYLCASSLDGLAGYEQYFGPGTRLTVT.

V and J are TRBV29-1 and TRBJ2-3; D might be TRBD1 or TRBD2, each matching 6 bases. Germline V gene data show CDR1 as SQVTM and CDR2 as ANQGSEA. V was trimmed by 8 bases and J by 3 bases, leaving 18 bases between them. This CDR3 contains 14 residues. CDR3 sequence (DNA): TGCAGCCTACAAGGGGGGTCGGTGACAGATACGCAGTATTTT. This translates into CSLQGGSVTDTQYF.

The chain has TRBV29-1 and TRBJ1-2, with a tentative D call TRBD1 (6 bases). Looked up from germline, CDR1 is SQVTM and CDR2 is ANQGSEA. V lost 1 base, J lost 2 bases, and 8 bases lay in between. The CDR3 contains 13 residues. The CDR3 DNA is TGCAGCGTTGAAGGAGGACAGAACTATGGCTACACCTTC. Translated: CSVEGGQNYGYTF.

The V gene is TRBV7-9, the J gene TRBJ1-1; 7 bases match TRBD1. Germline trimming cut 5 bases from V and 2 bases from J; bases unmatched to any gene: 8. The CDR3 loop spans 15 amino acids. In germline, CDR1 is SEHNR, CDR2 FQNEAQ (reference sequence). The CDR3, as DNA: TGTGCCAGCAGCCCCACGGGACAGCCAAACACTGAAGCTTTCTTT. Its protein is CASSPTGQPNTEAFF.

V is TRBV5-1 and J is TRBJ2-7; D ambiguous. CDR3 length: 14 amino acids. Germline V gene lookup returns CDR1 SGHRS and CDR2 YFSETQ. V was cut by 0 bases and J by 0 bases, with 7 bases left in between. The CDR3 is CASSLERYSYEQYF. As DNA, the CDR3 is TGCGCCAGCAGCTTGGAGCGTTACTCCTACGAGCAGTACTTC.

This chain joins TRBV7-8 and TRBJ1-5; D unresolved. There are 14 residues in the CDR3. In germline, CDR1 is SGHVS, CDR2 FQNEAQ. With 5 bases removed from V and 3 bases from J, the gap between germline ends came to 11 bases. CDR3 region: CASSTDGLNQPQHF. CDR3 DNA sequence: TGTGCCAGCAGCACAGACGGCCTCAATCAGCCCCAGCATTTT. Based on the CDR3 plus reference TRBV7-8 and TRBJ1-5, the full variable domain is GAGVSQSPRYKVAKRGQDVALRCDPISGHVSLFWYQQALGQGPEFLTYFQNEAQLDKSGLPSDRFFAERPEGSVSTLKIQRTQQEDSAVYLCASSTDGLNQPQHFGDGTRLSIL.

The J gene is TRBJ2-7, the V gene TRBV4-3; the D gene is possibly TRBD2 (5 bases). The CDR3 loop spans 15 amino acids. V was trimmed by 0 bases and J by 3 bases, leaving 12 bases between them. CDR1 and CDR2 from the germline V gene are LGHNA and YSLEER. In DNA form, the CDR3 reads TGCGCCAGCAGCCAAGATCAGAACGGGGACTACGAGCAGTACTTC. Translation gives CASSQDQNGDYEQYF.

The chain recombines TRBV5-6 with TRBJ2-7, with D possibly matching TRBD2 (5 bases). V was pared by 4 bases and J by 3 bases, with 11 bases between. Per germline, CDR1 SGHDT and CDR2 YYEEEE. CDR3 length equals 13 residues. The CDR3 nucleotides read TGTGCCAGCAGCGGACGGGATCGCTACGAGCAGTACTTC. Its translation is CASSGRDRYEQYF.

The chain uses TRBV13 and TRBJ2-1; 7 nucleotides agree with TRBD1. Germline lookup yields CDR1 PRHDT and CDR2 FYEKMQ (reference sequence). V lost 3 bases, J lost 8 bases, and 7 bases stayed unmatched. The length of the CDR3 is 14 residues. CDR3 in DNA: TGTGCCAGCAGCTTCGACAGGGAATTGGATGAGCAGTTCTTC. This encodes CASSFDRELDEQFF.

This clone was recorded only once. V gene TRBV6-1 combines with J gene TRBJ1-5; D gene uncertain. This CDR3 is 14 amino acids long. Germline V CDR1 and CDR2: MNHNS, SASEGT. Trimming pared 1 base from V and 6 bases from J, leaving 10 bases between. CDR3 in amino acids: CASSEVFGRQPQHF. DNA for the CDR3: TGTGCCAGCAGTGAAGTTTTTGGGCGTCAGCCCCAGCATTTT.